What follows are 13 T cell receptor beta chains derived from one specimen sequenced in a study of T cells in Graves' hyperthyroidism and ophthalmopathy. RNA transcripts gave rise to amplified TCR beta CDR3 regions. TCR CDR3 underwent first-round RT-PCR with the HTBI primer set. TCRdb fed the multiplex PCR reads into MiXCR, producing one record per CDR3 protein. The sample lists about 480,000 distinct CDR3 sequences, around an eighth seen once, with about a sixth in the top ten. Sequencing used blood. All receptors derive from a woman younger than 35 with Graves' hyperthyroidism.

Here the CDR3 reads CAWRPGFATIWGYTF. CDR3 bases: TGTGCCTGGAGACCGGGCTTCGCGACAATCTGGGGCTACACCTTC. The rearrangement joins TRBV30 to TRBJ1-2, with D unresolved. CDR1 GTSNPN and CDR2 SVGIG come from the germline V gene (reference sequence). This CDR3 has 15 amino acids. V lost 3 bases, J lost 8 bases, and 22 bases lay in between.

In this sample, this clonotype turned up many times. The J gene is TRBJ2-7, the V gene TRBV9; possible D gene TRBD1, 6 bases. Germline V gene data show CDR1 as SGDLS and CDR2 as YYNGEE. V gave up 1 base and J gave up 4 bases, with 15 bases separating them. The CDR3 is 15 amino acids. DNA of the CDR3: TGTGCCAGCAGCGTAAGCCCAGGGGTCATTTACGAGCAGTACTTC. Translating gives CASSVSPGVIYEQYF.

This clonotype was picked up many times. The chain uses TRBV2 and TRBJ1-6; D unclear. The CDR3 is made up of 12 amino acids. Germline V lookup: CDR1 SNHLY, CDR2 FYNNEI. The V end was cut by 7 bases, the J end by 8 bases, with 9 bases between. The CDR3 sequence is CASTIGYSPLHF. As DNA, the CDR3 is TGTGCCAGCACGATTGGTTATTCACCCCTCCACTTT.

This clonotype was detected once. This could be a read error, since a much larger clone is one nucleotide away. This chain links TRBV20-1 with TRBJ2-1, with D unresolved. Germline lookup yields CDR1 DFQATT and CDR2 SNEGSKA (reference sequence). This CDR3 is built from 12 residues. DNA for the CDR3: TGCAGGGCTAGAGGCCTAAACAATGAGCAGTTCTTC. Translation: CRARGLNNEQFF.

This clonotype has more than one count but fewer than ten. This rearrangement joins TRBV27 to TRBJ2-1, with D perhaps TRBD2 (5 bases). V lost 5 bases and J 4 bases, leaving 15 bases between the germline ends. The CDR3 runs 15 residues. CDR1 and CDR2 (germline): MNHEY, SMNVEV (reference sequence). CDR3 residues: CASSPLPRTYNEQFF. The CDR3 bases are TGTGCCAGCAGTCCCCTTCCGCGGACTTACAATGAGCAGTTCTTC.

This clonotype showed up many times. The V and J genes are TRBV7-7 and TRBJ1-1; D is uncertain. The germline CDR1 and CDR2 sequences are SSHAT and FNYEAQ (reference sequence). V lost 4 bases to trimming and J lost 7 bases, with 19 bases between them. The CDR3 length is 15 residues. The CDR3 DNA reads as TGTGCCAGCAGCTCACATCACCGTTGGGAGATTGAAGCTTTCTTT. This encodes CASSSHHRWEIEAFF.

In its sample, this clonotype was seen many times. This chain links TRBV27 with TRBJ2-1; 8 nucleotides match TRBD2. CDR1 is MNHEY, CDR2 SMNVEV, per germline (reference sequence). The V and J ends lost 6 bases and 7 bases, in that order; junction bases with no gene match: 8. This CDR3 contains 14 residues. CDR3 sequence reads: CASRSGSPRNEQFF. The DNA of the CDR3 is TGTGCCAGCAGAAGCGGGAGCCCGCGGAATGAGCAGTTCTTC.

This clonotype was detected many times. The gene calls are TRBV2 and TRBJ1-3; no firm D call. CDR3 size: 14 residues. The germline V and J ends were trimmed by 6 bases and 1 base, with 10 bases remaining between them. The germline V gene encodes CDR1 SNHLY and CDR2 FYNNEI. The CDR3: CASRWGKSGNTIYF. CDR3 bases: TGTGCCAGCAGATGGGGAAAGTCTGGAAACACCATATATTTT.

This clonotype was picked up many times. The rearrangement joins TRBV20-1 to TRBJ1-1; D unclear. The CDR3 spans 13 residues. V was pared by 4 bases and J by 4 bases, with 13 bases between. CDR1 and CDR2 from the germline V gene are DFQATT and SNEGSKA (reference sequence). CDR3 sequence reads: CSAIGGYGTEAFF. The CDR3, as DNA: TGCAGTGCTATAGGAGGGTACGGCACTGAAGCTTTCTTT.

The chain's CDR3 is CASSLPTTGRHHGYTF. In DNA, the CDR3 is TGTGCCAGCAGCTTACCAACAACGGGGAGGCATCATGGCTACACCTTC. The J gene is TRBJ1-2, the V gene TRBV13; no definite D call. The germline CDR1 and CDR2 sequences are PRHDT and FYEKMQ (reference sequence). V lost 2 bases and J 6 bases, leaving 19 bases between the germline ends. This CDR3 is built from 16 residues.

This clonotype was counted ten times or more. The CDR3 DNA follows: TGCAGTGCTAGAGAGCAAACCCAAGCGGGAGTTACAGATACGCAGTATTTT. Amino acid sequence: CSAREQTQAGVTDTQYF. The chain joins TRBV20-1 to TRBJ2-3, with TRBD2 matching over 8 bases. This CDR3 has 17 residues. Germline CDR1 reads DFQATT; CDR2 reads SNEGSKA (reference sequence). J lost 3 bases, V lost 0 bases, and 11 bases had no gene match.

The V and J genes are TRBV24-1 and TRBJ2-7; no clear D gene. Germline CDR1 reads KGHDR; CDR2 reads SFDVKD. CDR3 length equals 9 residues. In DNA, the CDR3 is TGTGTCGGGCTGAGCGAGCAGTACTTC. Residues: CVGLSEQYF.

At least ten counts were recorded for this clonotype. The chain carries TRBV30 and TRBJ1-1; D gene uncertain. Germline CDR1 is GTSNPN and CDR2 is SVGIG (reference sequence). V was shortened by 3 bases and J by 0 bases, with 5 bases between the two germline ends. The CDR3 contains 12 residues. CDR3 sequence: CAWRHLNTEAFF. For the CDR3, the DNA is TGTGCCTGGAGGCACCTGAACACTGAAGCTTTCTTT.